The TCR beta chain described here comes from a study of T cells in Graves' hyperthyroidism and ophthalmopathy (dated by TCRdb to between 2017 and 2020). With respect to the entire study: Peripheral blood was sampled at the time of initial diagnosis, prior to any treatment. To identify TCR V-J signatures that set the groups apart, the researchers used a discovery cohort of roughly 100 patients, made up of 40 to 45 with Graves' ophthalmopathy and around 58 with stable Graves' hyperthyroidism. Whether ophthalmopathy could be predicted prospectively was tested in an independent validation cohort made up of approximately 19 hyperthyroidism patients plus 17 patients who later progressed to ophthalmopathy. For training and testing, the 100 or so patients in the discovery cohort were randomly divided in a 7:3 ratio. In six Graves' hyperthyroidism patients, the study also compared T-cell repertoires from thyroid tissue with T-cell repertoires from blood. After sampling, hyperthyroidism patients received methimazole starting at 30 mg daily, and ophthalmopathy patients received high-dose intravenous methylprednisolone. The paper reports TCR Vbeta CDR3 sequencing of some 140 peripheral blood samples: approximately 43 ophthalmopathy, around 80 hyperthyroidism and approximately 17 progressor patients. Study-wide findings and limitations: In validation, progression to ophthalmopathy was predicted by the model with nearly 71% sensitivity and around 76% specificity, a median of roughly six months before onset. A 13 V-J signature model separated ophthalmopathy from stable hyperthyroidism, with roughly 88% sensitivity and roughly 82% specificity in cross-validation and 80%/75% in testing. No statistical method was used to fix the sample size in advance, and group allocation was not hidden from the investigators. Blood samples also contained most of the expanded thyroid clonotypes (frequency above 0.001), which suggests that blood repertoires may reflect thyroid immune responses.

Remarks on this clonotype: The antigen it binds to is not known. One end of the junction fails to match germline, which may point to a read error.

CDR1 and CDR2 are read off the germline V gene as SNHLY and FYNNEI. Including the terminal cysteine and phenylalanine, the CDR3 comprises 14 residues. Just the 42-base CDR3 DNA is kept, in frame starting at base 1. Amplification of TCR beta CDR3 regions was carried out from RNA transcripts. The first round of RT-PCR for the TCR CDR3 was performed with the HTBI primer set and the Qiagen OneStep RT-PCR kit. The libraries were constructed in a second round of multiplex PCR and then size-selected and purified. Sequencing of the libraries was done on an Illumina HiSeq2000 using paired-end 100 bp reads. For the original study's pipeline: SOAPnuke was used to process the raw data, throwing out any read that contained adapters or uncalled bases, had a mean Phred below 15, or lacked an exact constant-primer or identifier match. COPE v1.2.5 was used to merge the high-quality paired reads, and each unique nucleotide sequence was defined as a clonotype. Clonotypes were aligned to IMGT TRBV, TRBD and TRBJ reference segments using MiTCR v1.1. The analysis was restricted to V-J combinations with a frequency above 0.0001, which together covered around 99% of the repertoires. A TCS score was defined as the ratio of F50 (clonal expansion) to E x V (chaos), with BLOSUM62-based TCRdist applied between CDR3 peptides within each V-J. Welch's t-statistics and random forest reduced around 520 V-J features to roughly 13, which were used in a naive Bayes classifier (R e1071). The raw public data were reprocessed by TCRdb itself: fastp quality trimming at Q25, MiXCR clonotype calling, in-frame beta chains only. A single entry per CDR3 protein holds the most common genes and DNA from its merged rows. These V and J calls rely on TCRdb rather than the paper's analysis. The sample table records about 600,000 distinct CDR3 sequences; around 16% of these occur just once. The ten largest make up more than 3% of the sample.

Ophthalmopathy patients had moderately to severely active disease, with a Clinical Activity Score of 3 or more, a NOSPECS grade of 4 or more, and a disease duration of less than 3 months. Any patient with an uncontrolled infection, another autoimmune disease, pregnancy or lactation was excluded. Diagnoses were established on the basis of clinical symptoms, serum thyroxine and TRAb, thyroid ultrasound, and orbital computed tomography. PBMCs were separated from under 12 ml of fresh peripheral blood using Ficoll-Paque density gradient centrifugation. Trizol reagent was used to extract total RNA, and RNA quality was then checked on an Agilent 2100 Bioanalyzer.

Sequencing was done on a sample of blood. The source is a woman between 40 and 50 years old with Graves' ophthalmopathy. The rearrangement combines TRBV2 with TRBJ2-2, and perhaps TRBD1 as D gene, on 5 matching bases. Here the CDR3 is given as CASKGQTNIGELFF. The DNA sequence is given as TGTGCCAGCAAGGGGCAGACGAACATCGGGGAGCTGTTTTTT.